There are a few counts of the clone carrying this T cell receptor beta chain. The data are from a study of blood T cell repertoires in COVID-19. Overall study: The study drew acute and convalescent COVID-19 samples from the United States, Italy and Spain. PBMCs, B-cell-depleted T cells, or T cells provided the cDNA or gDNA that made up the material.

In the source study's methods: By means of reference gene primer amplification, nucleated cell counts were estimated. Sequenced by immunoSEQ multiplex PCR; TCRdb stores in-frame clones only, minus some. For V, J and clone size, that table is used; D and trimming come from the DNA. The sample holds about 200,000 clones, roughly 90% seen once. The CDR3 loop spans 15 amino acids. V was shortened by 5 bases and J by 7 bases, with 17 bases between the two germline ends. Looked up from germline, CDR1 is SGHAT and CDR2 is FQNNGV. J is TRBJ2-2 and V is TRBV11-2, with D possibly TRBD1 on 5 matching bases. The sample was peripheral blood. The sequence derives from a young man with active or convalescent COVID-19. The CDR3 DNA is TGTGCCAGCAGCCCGTTGGACCTAACAGGCGGGGAGCTGTTTTTT. It specifies CASSPLDLTGGELFF.